Sequencing of this T cell receptor beta chain was carried out in a study of long-term antiretroviral therapy in people with HIV. Germline-derived CDR1 and CDR2 are LNHDA and SQIVND (reference sequence). This CDR3 comprises 15 residues. The J segment lost 0 bases and the V segment lost 4 bases, leaving 5 bases of the junction unmatched. Researchers ran immunoSEQ v3.0 at survey level. Method: immunoSEQ multiplex PCR; TCRdb's copy keeps in-frame clones and lacks some. The data contain about 39,000 clones, less than 90% of them singletons. This chain connects TRBV19 to TRBJ1-2, with 7 nucleotides matching TRBD1. The clonotype originates from a woman between 50 and 59 years old with HIV. Sample: unsorted PBMCs, taken 1.2 years after starting antiretroviral therapy. CDR3 in DNA: TGTGCCAGTAGTACAGGGGACAGCTCTAACTATGGCTACACCTTC. It yields the protein CASSTGDSSNYGYTF.